This TCR beta chain was sequenced in a study of naive and memory T cell subsets. Details on this clonotype: Its antigen is still unknown.

General study results and limits: Clonotypes here are unpaired alpha or beta chain sequences. Diversity fell and Gini index rose from naive through CM, EM, EMRA.

Two oligonucleotides, mixed equimolar, formed the beta constant-region primer covering TRBC1 and TRBC2. Four rounds of PCR amplified the ligated cDNA using nested alpha and beta constant-region primers plus SP2. TCRdb re-called the UMI-ligation and nested PCR reads through MiXCR, storing one row per CDR3 protein. Here the sample spans about 21,000 distinct CDR3 sequences, approximately 9.9% being singletons. Cells stained for CD3, CD4, CD8, CD45RA and CD27 were sorted into four subsets. In germline, CDR1 is SGHAT, CDR2 FQDESV (reference sequence). This CDR3 region has 14 residues. V was pared by 5 bases and J by 2 bases, with 11 bases between.

Input material: central memory CD8+ T cells from blood. This TCR derives from a human donor in good health. This chain joins TRBV11-1 and TRBJ2-3; D is uncertain. The CDR3 is CASSPGDPTDTQYF. The CDR3 DNA follows: TGTGCCAGCAGCCCCGGCGACCCCACAGATACGCAGTATTTT.